Listed below are T cell receptor beta chains from one sample, sequenced in a study of T cells in Graves' hyperthyroidism and ophthalmopathy. TCRdb analysed the multiplex PCR reads with MiXCR anew, one entry per CDR3 protein. The data contain about 540,000 distinct CDR3 sequences, just over 45% of them singletons. Sequencing was performed on peripheral blood or thyroid tissue (not recorded which). Every receptor here comes from a woman under 30 with Graves' hyperthyroidism. Each CDR3 is given with its conserved first and last residue. D genes are given only for firm matches. Size values are once, few and many counts, or a class for expanded clones, and some rows have none.

TRBV10-2	TRBJ1-2	NA	NA	CASTDTPKNYGYTF	TGCGCCAGCACGGACACCCCAAAAAACTATGGCTACACCTTC
TRBV3-1	TRBJ1-2	TRBD1	many	CASSQETGRYGYTF	TGTGCCAGCAGCCAAGAGACAGGGAGGTATGGCTACACCTTC
TRBV7-9	TRBJ2-6	NA	many	CASSTAGANVLTF	TGTGCCAGCAGCACAGCTGGGGCCAACGTCCTGACTTTC
TRBV12-3/TRBV12-4	TRBJ1-5	NA	many	CASRGQRNQPQHF	TGTGCCAGCAGGGGACAACGGAATCAGCCCCAGCATTTT
TRBV7-3	TRBJ2-5	NA	NA	CASSPSRGFGETQYF	TGTGCCAGCAGCCCCTCCAGGGGTTTCGGAGAGACCCAGTACTTC
TRBV9	TRBJ2-5	NA	NA	CASSVSGQETQYF	TGTGCCAGCAGCGTCAGTGGACAAGAGACCCAGTACTTC
TRBV7-3	TRBJ2-1	TRBD1	NA	CASSSGQLGNNEQFF	TGTGCCAGCAGCTCGGGACAGCTAGGTAACAATGAGCAGTTCTTC
TRBV10-3	TRBJ1-2	NA	many	CAISSLQGSYGYTF	TGTGCCATCAGTTCCCTGCAGGGGAGCTATGGCTACACCTTC
TRBV7-9	TRBJ2-5	NA	many	CASSRYRARRFQETQYF	TGTGCCAGCAGCCGCTACAGGGCTCGACGGTTTCAAGAGACCCAGTACTTC
TRBV19	TRBJ2-2	NA	many	CASSIIGRPTGELFF	TGTGCCAGTAGTATAATCGGGAGACCCACCGGGGAGCTGTTTTTT
TRBV2	TRBJ2-3	TRBD2	NA	CASIKAAGGYTDTQYF	TGTGCCAGCATCAAAGCAGCGGGAGGGTACACAGATACGCAGTATTTT
TRBV7-9	TRBJ2-7	NA	NA	CASSPGLGDEQYF	TGTGCCAGCAGCCCGGGACTTGGCGATGAGCAGTACTTC
TRBV7-3	TRBJ2-1	NA	NA	CASSSTVQWTYNEQFF	TGTGCCAGCAGCTCGACAGTGCAATGGACCTACAATGAGCAGTTCTTC
TRBV14	TRBJ1-6	NA	NA	CASSPQGPKALHF	TGTGCCAGCAGCCCTCAGGGACCTAAGGCCCTCCACTTT
TRBV10-3	TRBJ2-7	TRBD1	NA	CAITGDRGYEQYF	TGTGCCATCACTGGGGACAGGGGCTACGAGCAGTACTTC
TRBV15	TRBJ1-6	NA	many	CATSRPGSPLHF	TGTGCCACCAGCAGACCCGGGTCACCCCTCCACTTT
TRBV9	TRBJ1-3	NA	many	CASSAKGGNTIYF	TGTGCCAGCAGCGCAAAGGGTGGAAACACCATATATTTT
TRBV29-1	TRBJ1-2	TRBD1	NA	CSVETGVYGYTF	TGCAGCGTTGAGACAGGGGTCTATGGCTACACCTTC
TRBV10-3	TRBJ1-5	TRBD1	NA	CASSATGTGSWQPQHF	TGTGCCAGCAGTGCGACCGGGACAGGGTCTTGGCAGCCCCAGCATTTT
TRBV2	TRBJ2-4	TRBD1	few	CASKTGWAKNIQYF	TGTGCCAGCAAGACAGGGTGGGCCAAAAACATTCAGTACTTC
TRBV6-6	TRBJ2-2	TRBD2	few	CASYLPGGGGGELFF	TGTGCCAGCTATCTACCGGGGGGGGGCGGCGGGGAGCTGTTTTTT
TRBV7-9	TRBJ2-7	TRBD2	NA	CASSLFLAGDSEQYF	TGTGCCAGCAGTTTATTTCTAGCGGGAGATTCCGAGCAGTACTTC
TRBV20-1	TRBJ1-5	NA	many	CSARDDRRTFNQPQHF	TGCAGTGCTAGAGACGACAGGCGAACTTTCAATCAGCCCCAGCATTTT
TRBV2	TRBJ1-5	TRBD1	NA	CASRTQGPGSQHF	TGTGCCAGCAGGACACAGGGGCCTGGGTCCCAGCATTTT
TRBV3-1	TRBJ2-7	NA	many	CASSQDRLGGWDYEQYF	TGTGCCAGCAGCCAAGACCGGCTTGGGGGATGGGACTACGAGCAGTACTTC
TRBV29-1	TRBJ2-2	NA	many	CSLRLANTGELFF	TGCAGCCTAAGACTAGCGAACACCGGGGAGCTGTTTTTT
TRBV20-1	TRBJ2-3	TRBD1	NA	CSAGQGSDTQYF	TGCAGTGCCGGACAGGGATCAGATACGCAGTATTTT
TRBV20-1	TRBJ2-2	TRBD2	NA	CSSRPSGSRELFF	TGCAGTTCAAGGCCTAGCGGGAGTAGGGAGCTGTTTTTT
TRBV7-9	TRBJ1-4	NA	many	CASSLGRPATNEKLFF	TGTGCCAGCAGCTTAGGGCGACCCGCAACTAATGAAAAACTGTTTTTT
TRBV7-3	TRBJ1-5	NA	NA	CASSQLAGEETQHF	TGTGCCAGCAGCCAACTAGCGGGAGAAGAGACCCAGCATTTT
TRBV6-1	TRBJ2-7	NA	many	CASSEASRGEQYF	TGTGCCAGCAGTGAAGCGTCAAGGGGAGAGCAGTACTTC
TRBV20-1	TRBJ2-7	TRBD2	NA	CSARTGTSGRVSPSYEQYF	TGCAGTGCTAGAACCGGGACTAGCGGGAGAGTGTCCCCCTCCTACGAGCAGTACTTC
TRBV15	TRBJ2-2	NA	NA	CATSSQVQGTGELFF	TGTGCCACCAGCAGCCAAGTTCAGGGCACCGGGGAGCTGTTTTTT
TRBV7-9	TRBJ2-1	TRBD2	NA	CASSFPTVKRDYNEQFF	TGTGCCAGCAGCTTCCCTACCGTTAAGCGGGATTACAATGAGCAGTTCTTC
TRBV5-1	TRBJ2-4	TRBD1	NA	CASSPLDRGGIQYF	TGCGCCAGCAGCCCCTTGGACAGGGGAGGCATTCAGTACTTC
TRBV12-3/TRBV12-4	TRBJ2-7	NA	NA	CASSSGTQRGEQYF	TGTGCCAGCAGCTCCGGGACCCAGCGAGGCGAGCAGTACTTC
TRBV5-1	TRBJ2-7	NA	many	CASSLEGGNEQYF	TGCGCCAGCAGCTTGGAGGGGGGGAACGAGCAGTACTTC
TRBV20-1	TRBJ1-1	NA	many	CSARDAGENTEAFF	TGCAGTGCAAGAGATGCTGGGGAGAACACTGAAGCTTTCTTT
TRBV29-1	TRBJ1-2	NA	few	CSVRDGGARNYGYTF	TGCAGCGTTCGAGACGGGGGGGCGCGGAACTATGGCTACACCTTC
TRBV29-1	TRBJ1-4	NA	many	CSVVSGGDEKLFF	TGCAGCGTTGTCTCGGGAGGTGATGAAAAACTGTTTTTT
TRBV29-1	TRBJ2-5	NA	NA	CSVRQNQETQYF	TGCAGCGTTCGACAGAACCAAGAGACCCAGTACTTC
TRBV2	TRBJ2-5	NA	many	CASRRPSGETQYF	TGTGCCAGCCGGCGCCCGTCGGGAGAGACCCAGTACTTC
TRBV12-3/TRBV12-4	TRBJ2-1	TRBD2	few	CASKLAGDGGEQFF	TGTGCCAGCAAACTAGCGGGAGACGGGGGTGAGCAGTTCTTC
TRBV25-1	TRBJ1-2	NA	medium-sized	CASSEFTFYGYTF	TGTGCCAGCAGTGAATTCACCTTCTATGGCTACACCTTC
TRBV2	TRBJ1-4	TRBD1	NA	CASSGGQGTADEKLFF	TGTGCCAGCAGTGGAGGACAGGGGACAGCCGACGAAAAACTGTTTTTT